This T cell receptor (beta chain) was captured by sequencing in a study of T cells in Graves' hyperthyroidism and ophthalmopathy (dated by TCRdb to between 2018 and 2021). With regard to the full study: Peripheral blood was sampled at the time of initial diagnosis, prior to any treatment. The paper reports TCR Vbeta CDR3 sequencing of 140 or so peripheral blood samples: 40 to 45 ophthalmopathy, about 75 hyperthyroidism and around 17 progressor patients. Once sampling was done, hyperthyroidism patients were given methimazole at a starting dose of 30 mg daily, whereas ophthalmopathy patients were given high-dose intravenous methylprednisolone. In addition, the study compared T-cell repertoires in thyroid tissue and in blood from roughly six Graves' hyperthyroidism patients. The 95 to 100 discovery patients were randomly split 7:3 into training and test sets. A discovery cohort of roughly 100 patients, about 40 with Graves' ophthalmopathy and 57 with stable Graves' hyperthyroidism, was used to find distinguishing TCR V-J signatures. Prospective prediction of ophthalmopathy was tested in an independent validation cohort consisting of some 18 hyperthyroidism patients and around 17 patients who later progressed to ophthalmopathy.

What the authors observed across the whole study: No statistical method was used to fix the sample size in advance, and group allocation was not hidden from the investigators. Blood samples also contained most of the expanded thyroid clonotypes (frequency above 0.001), which suggests that blood repertoires may reflect thyroid immune responses. During validation, the model predicted progression to ophthalmopathy a median of about 6.3 months ahead of onset, with around 71% sensitivity and 72.22% specificity. A model built on a 13 V-J signature distinguished ophthalmopathy from stable hyperthyroidism, reaching about 88% sensitivity and approximately 83% specificity in cross-validation and 80%/75% in testing.

Amplification of TCR beta CDR3 regions was carried out from RNA transcripts. A first-round RT-PCR of the TCR CDR3 used the HTBI primer set with the Qiagen OneStep RT-PCR kit. A second multiplex PCR round built the libraries, followed by size selection and purification. Paired-end sequencing of the libraries was performed with 100 bp reads on an Illumina HiSeq2000. Regarding the original processing steps: Raw data were processed with SOAPnuke, discarding reads with adapters, uncalled bases, mean Phred below 15, or no exact constant-primer or identifier match. COPE v1.2.5 was used to merge high-quality paired reads, and clonotypes were defined as unique nucleotide sequences. MiTCR v1.1 was used to align the clonotypes against IMGT TRBV, TRBD and TRBJ reference segments. Analysis was restricted to V-J combinations with a frequency above 0.0001, which covered roughly 99% of repertoires. The TCS score was defined as the ratio of F50 (clonal expansion) to E x V (chaos), calculated using BLOSUM62-based TCRdist between CDR3 peptides within each V-J. Welch's t-statistics and random forest reduced 450 to 600 V-J features to 13, which were used in a naive Bayes classifier (R e1071). Through fastp at Q25 and MiXCR, TCRdb rebuilt clones from the public reads, retaining in-frame beta chains. When rows share a CDR3 protein, they turn into one entry using the most common DNA and genes. TCRdb, not the authors, supplied the V and J calls. For this sample there are 500,000 or so distinct CDR3 sequences; under 20% appear just once. Of the sample, roughly 15% is held by the ten largest clones.

Ophthalmopathy patients had moderately to severely active disease, with a Clinical Activity Score of 3 or more, a NOSPECS grade of 4 or more, and a disease duration of less than 3 months. Exclusion was applied to patients with uncontrolled infections, other autoimmune diseases, pregnancy or lactation. Diagnoses were based on clinical symptoms, serum thyroxine and TRAb, thyroid ultrasound and orbital computed tomography. PBMCs were separated from roughly 10 ml of fresh peripheral blood using Ficoll-Paque density gradient centrifugation. Total RNA was extracted with Trizol reagent, and quality was checked on an Agilent 2100 Bioanalyzer. The germline V gene encodes CDR1 LNHDA and CDR2 SQIVND (reference sequence). The CDR3 holds 13 amino acids from the cysteine to the phenylalanine. CDR3 DNA only is kept here, 39 bases in frame from base 1. At the junction V is shortened by 10 bases and J by 7 bases; bases outside the gene matches: 10.

This clonotype was observed a few times. Its cognate antigen has yet to be identified. No base quality values were provided; no much bigger clone lies one nucleotide off. The V gene is TRBV19 and the J gene is TRBJ1-5; 7 central nucleotides agree with TRBD1. Sequenced: blood. The sequence was collected from a woman in her late teens or twenties with Graves' ophthalmopathy. In nucleotides, the sequence is TGTGCCACGACGGACAGGATCGGGCAGCCCCAGCATTTT. This sequence encodes CATTDRIGQPQHF. Supplemented by the reference TRBV19 and TRBJ1-5 proteins around the CDR3, the complete variable domain is DGGITQSPKYLFRKEGQNVTLSCEQNLNHDAMYWYRQDPGQGLRLIYYSQIVNDFQKGDIAEGYSVSREKKESFPLTVTSAQKNPTAFYLCATTDRIGQPQHFGDGTRLSIL.